The next 31 T cell receptor beta chains were all read from a single sample in a study of technical replicates of blood from several donors. Only in-frame clones appear in the TCRdb table, and some are missing; sequencing was by immunoSEQ multiplex PCR. The top ten clones hold about 0.23% of a sample with 98,000 or so clones, roughly 95% of them seen once. Sequencing input: T cells isolated from PBMCs. Receptors were obtained from a human donor in good health.

Details on this clone: The junction does not match germline at one end; this may be a read error. The gene calls are TRBV10-1 and TRBJ2-7; 10 bases agree with TRBD2. The germline V gene encodes CDR1 WNHNN and CDR2 SYGVQD (reference sequence). This CDR3 has 11 residues. The CDR3 bases are TGCGCCAGCAGTGCCGGGACTAGCGATAACTTC. This encodes CASSAGTSDNF.

The V and J genes are TRBV29-1 and TRBJ2-1; possible D gene TRBD1, 7 bases. This CDR3 spans 15 amino acids. Trimming took 5 bases from V and 12 from J, leaving 26 bases between them. Germline V gene sequence: CDR1 SQVTM, CDR2 ANQGSEA. CDR3 sequence (DNA): TGCAGCGTTCCTGGAGGGACAGATTCCTCCCGCAGGCAGTTCTTC. Translating it yields CSVPGGTDSSRRQFF.

The rearrangement joins TRBV4-1 to TRBJ2-2, with TRBD1 matching 10 bases. The germline CDR1 and CDR2 sequences are MGHRA and YSYEKL. Trimming took 4 bases from V and 7 from J; bases not matched to a gene: 21. The CDR3 has 20 amino acids. CDR3 nucleotides: TGCGCCAGCAGCCCCCCTCTTACCCCTCTGACAGGGGGCCGGGGCGGGGAGCTGTTTTTT. It yields the protein CASSPPLTPLTGGRGGELFF.

The chain combines TRBV5-1 with TRBJ2-3, with 7 bases lining up with TRBD1. The CDR3 sequence is 18 residues long. Germline-derived CDR1 and CDR2 are SGHRS and YFSETQ. J was trimmed by 2 bases and V by 4 bases; bases with no gene match: 16. For the CDR3, the DNA is TGCGCCAGCAGCCCGACAGGGTCCACACTATTAGTCACAGATACGCAGTATTTT. This gives the protein CASSPTGSTLLVTDTQYF.

V gene TRBV28 combines with J gene TRBJ2-7, with 7 bases identical to TRBD1. V lost 1 base, J lost 2 bases, and 17 bases stayed unmatched. The CDR3 extends over 19 amino acids. Germline values: CDR1 MDHEN, CDR2 SYDVKM. The CDR3 sequence is CASSLFLAPRGGQTYEQYF. The CDR3 region has the DNA TGTGCCAGCAGTTTATTTTTGGCGCCACGTGGGGGACAGACCTACGAGCAGTACTTC.

The chain employs TRBV6-5 and TRBJ2-4; D not certain. The V end was cut by 6 bases, the J end by 0 bases, with 6 bases between. The CDR3 is 13 amino acids. Germline assignment: CDR1 MNHEY and CDR2 SVGAGI. The CDR3 DNA reads TGTGCCAGCAGGATGAGAGCCAAAAACATTCAGTACTTC. As protein: CASRMRAKNIQYF.

The sample holds a few counts of this clone. Other DNA sequences of this sample code for an identical CDR3. V gene TRBV9 combines with J gene TRBJ1-1, with D uncertain. This CDR3 has 14 residues. Germline values: CDR1 SGDLS, CDR2 YYNGEE. The ends were cut back, 0 bases at V and 1 base at J, with 7 bases in the middle. Here the CDR3 DNA reads TGTGCCAGCAGCGTAGCAGGAGGGAACACTGAAGCTTTCTTT. It specifies CASSVAGGNTEAFF.

The J gene is TRBJ2-3, the V gene TRBV2; 7 nucleotides align to TRBD2. The trim removed 6 bases at V and 3 bases at J, leaving 6 bases unmatched. The CDR3 is made up of 14 amino acids. Per the germline V gene, CDR1 is SNHLY and CDR2 is FYNNEI. The CDR3 bases are TGTGCCAGCAGGGGGACTACAGTGACAGATACGCAGTATTTT. It codes for CASRGTTVTDTQYF. Looking up the rest from reference TRBV2 and TRBJ2-3 gives the full variable domain: EPEVTQTPSHQVTQMGQEVILRCVPISNHLYFYWYRQILGQKVEFLVSFYNNEISEKSEIFDDQFSVERPDGSNFTLKIRSTKLEDSAMYFCASRGTTVTDTQYFGPGTRLTVL.

This clone was detected only once. The chain has TRBV6-5 and TRBJ2-2, with 7 bases fitting TRBD2. V shed 6 bases, J shed 4 bases, and the junction held 2 bases outside the gene matches. The CDR3 loop spans 13 amino acids. CDR1 is MNHEY, CDR2 SVGAGI, per germline. CDR3 sequence: CASRRGSTGELFF. CDR3 coding DNA: TGTGCCAGCAGGCGGGGGAGCACCGGGGAGCTGTTTTTT.

The chain employs TRBV5-1 and TRBJ2-3; no clear D gene. V lost 0 bases, J lost 2 bases, and 10 bases lay in between. CDR1 is SGHRS and CDR2 is YFSETQ in the germline V gene. CDR3 length: 15 residues. CDR3 nucleotides: TGCGCCAGCAGCTTGGCCCCGGTCTTCACAGATACGCAGTATTTT. Encoded protein: CASSLAPVFTDTQYF.

This chain connects TRBV5-1 to TRBJ2-3; 7 bases are shared with TRBD1. In germline, CDR1 is SGHRS, CDR2 YFSETQ. This CDR3 has 14 residues. Germline trimming cut 2 bases from V and 4 bases from J; bases unmatched to any gene: 4. The CDR3 DNA is TGCGCCAGCAGCTTAACAGGGGATGCAGATACGCAGTATTTT. It yields the protein CASSLTGDADTQYF. Using reference TRBV5-1 and TRBJ2-3 for the parts outside the CDR3, the full variable domain is KAGVTQTPRYLIKTRGQQVTLSCSPISGHRSVSWYQQTPGQGLQFLFEYFSETQRNKGNFPGRFSGRQFSNSRSEMNVSTLELGDSALYLCASSLTGDADTQYFGPGTRLTVL.

The chain carries TRBV15 and TRBJ2-2, with unresolved D. The CDR3 is 14 residues long. V dropped 9 bases and J dropped 3 bases, with 14 bases sitting between them. Germline lookup yields CDR1 LNHNV and CDR2 YYDKDF (reference sequence). The CDR3 is CATIPEAYTGELFF. DNA for the CDR3: TGTGCCACAATTCCCGAGGCCTACACCGGGGAGCTGTTTTTT. Full variable domain (missing parts from reference TRBV15 and TRBJ2-2): DAMVIQNPRYQVTQFGKPVTLSCSQTLNHNVMYWYQQKSSQAPKLLFHYYDKDFNNEADTPDNFQSRRPNTSFCFLDIRSPGLGDTAMYLCATIPEAYTGELFFGEGSRLTVL.

This chain links TRBV30 with TRBJ1-5; unclear D gene. The CDR3 is 13 residues long. Between the trimmed V and J ends, which lost 2 bases and 7 bases, there was a span of 12 bases. Germline V lookup: CDR1 GTSNPN, CDR2 SVGIG (reference sequence). The CDR3 is CAWSRGFSQPQHF. Written as DNA, the CDR3 is TGTGCCTGGAGTAGAGGGTTCAGCCAGCCCCAGCATTTT.

The genes are TRBV7-9 and TRBJ1-4; 8 nucleotides match TRBD1. Germline assignment: CDR1 SEHNR and CDR2 FQNEAQ (reference sequence). The CDR3 has 15 residues. V was clipped by 5 bases and J by 4 bases; unmatched bases: 6. CDR3 coding DNA: TGTGCCAGCAGCCCCCGGACAGGGTTTAATGAAAAACTGTTTTTT. Protein: CASSPRTGFNEKLFF.

The chain uses TRBV30 and TRBJ2-7; weak D call: TRBD2 (7 bases). V lost 2 bases to trimming and J lost 5 bases, with 19 bases between them. Germline assignment: CDR1 GTSNPN and CDR2 SVGIG (reference sequence). The CDR3 consists of 15 residues. The CDR3 DNA follows: TGTGCCTGGAGTAGGGGGGGCCGAGCCCTACACGAGCAGTACTTC. Amino acids: CAWSRGGRALHEQYF.

The chain links TRBV5-4 to TRBJ2-1; D perhaps matches TRBD2 (6 bases). CDR3 length: 15 residues. The V end lost 1 base, the J end lost 5 bases, and 13 bases lay between the germline ends. The germline gives CDR1 SGHNT, CDR2 YYREEE (reference sequence). The CDR3 loop is CASSLLGEADNEQFF. The CDR3 nucleotides read TGTGCCAGCAGCTTGTTGGGGGAGGCAGACAATGAGCAGTTCTTC.

This rearrangement joins TRBV6-4 to TRBJ2-1; TRBD2 matches 10 bases. J lost 7 bases, V lost 3 bases, and 3 bases had no gene match. Germline V lookup: CDR1 MRHNA, CDR2 SNTAGT. This CDR3 has 14 amino acids. The CDR3 nucleotides read TGTGCCAGCAGTGAAGCGGGGGGGCCTAATGAGCAGTTCTTC. Translating gives CASSEAGGPNEQFF.

V usage is TRBV27 and J usage is TRBJ1-4, with D hard to call. The CDR3 totals 16 residues. In germline, CDR1 is MNHEY, CDR2 SMNVEV (reference sequence). Trimming left V 5 bases short and J 4 bases short, with 17 bases between. The CDR3 sequence: CASSPPGSDFNEKLFF. In DNA, the CDR3 is TGTGCCAGCAGTCCACCCGGGTCTGACTTTAATGAAAAACTGTTTTTT.

This clone was seen a single time. This rearrangement joins TRBV7-8 to TRBJ2-2; D remains ambiguous. Germline CDR1 reads SGHVS; CDR2 reads FQNEAQ. V was clipped by 5 bases and J by 1 base, with 17 bases between them. This CDR3 contains 17 residues. The DNA of the CDR3 is TGTGCCAGCAGCACCCCTCGAAAAGCGCAGAACACCGGGGAGCTGTTTTTT. Its protein product is CASSTPRKAQNTGELFF.

The CDR3 protein is CASSPVNTEAFF. The DNA for the CDR3 is TGTGCCAGCAGCCCGGTGAACACTGAAGCTTTCTTT. The chain combines TRBV6-1 with TRBJ1-1; no reliable D call. The germline V and J ends were trimmed by 6 bases and 0 bases, with 5 bases remaining between them. Per germline, CDR1 MNHNS and CDR2 SASEGT. CDR3 size: 12 residues.

J is TRBJ2-1 and V is TRBV7-7, with TRBD1 matching over 10 bases. V was clipped by 5 bases and J by 10 bases; unmatched bases: 14. Germline CDR1 SSHAT, CDR2 FNYEAQ (reference sequence). The CDR3 has 16 residues. The chain's CDR3 is CASSPTWDRGPGEQFF. The CDR3 region has the DNA TGTGCCAGCAGCCCAACCTGGGACAGGGGTCCGGGCGAGCAGTTCTTC.

This chain uses TRBV6-1 with TRBJ2-7; TRBD1 aligns across 7 bases. Trimming took 2 bases from V and 7 from J; bases not matched to a gene: 11. The CDR3 spans 15 residues. Germline CDR1 and CDR2: MNHNS and SASEGT. The CDR3 DNA is TGTGCCAGCAGTGAATTGGGACAGACCGCTACGGAGCAGTACTTC. Translated: CASSELGQTATEQYF.

The chain is built from TRBV4-1 and TRBJ2-7; D gene ambiguous. CDR1 is MGHRA, CDR2 YSYEKL, per germline. V was shortened by 5 bases and J by 1 base, with 18 bases between the two germline ends. The CDR3 covers 16 residues. The CDR3 sequence is CASSVTPLVRSYEQYF. CDR3 coding DNA: TGCGCCAGCAGCGTCACCCCCCTAGTCAGATCCTACGAGCAGTACTTC.

The gene calls are TRBV30 and TRBJ1-3, with no clear D. V shed 0 bases and J shed 9 bases, with 15 bases lying between them. In germline, CDR1 is GTSNPN, CDR2 SVGIG (reference sequence). This CDR3 spans 14 amino acids. The chain's CDR3 is CAWSVATVEGTIYF. In DNA, the CDR3 is TGTGCCTGGAGTGTCGCGACCGTGGAGGGCACCATATATTTT.

The chain has TRBV7-3 and TRBJ2-1; TRBD2 matches at 9 bases. The ends lost 6 bases at V and 7 bases at J; junction bases unmatched: 13. This CDR3 is 16 amino acids long. Looked up from germline, CDR1 is SGHTA and CDR2 is FQGTGA. The CDR3 here is CASSSETGTSQNEQFF. CDR3 sequence (DNA): TGTGCCAGCAGTTCGGAAACCGGGACTAGCCAGAATGAGCAGTTCTTC.

The rearrangement uses TRBV19 and TRBJ2-6, with D possibly being TRBD1 (5 bases). CDR3 length: 16 amino acids. Per germline, CDR1 LNHDA and CDR2 SQIVND (reference sequence). DNA of the CDR3: TGTGCGGGGTACAGGTCCTCTATGAAGGGGGCCAACGTCCTGACTTTC. The encoded protein is CAGYRSSMKGANVLTF.

This chain links TRBV6-6 with TRBJ1-2; D is uncertain. CDR3 length equals 12 residues. The germline V gene encodes CDR1 MNHNY and CDR2 SVGAGI (reference sequence). Between the trimmed V and J ends, which lost 10 bases and 4 bases, there was a span of 13 bases. The DNA for the CDR3 is TGTGCCACTTCCTGGCCGGGCTATGGCTACACCTTC. This gives the protein CATSWPGYGYTF.

The chain employs TRBV5-1 and TRBJ1-2; 11 nucleotides agree with TRBD1. J gave up 4 bases and V 5 bases, and 4 bases lay outside the gene matches. Looked up from germline, CDR1 is SGHRS and CDR2 is YFSETQ. The CDR3 has 14 amino acids. CDR3 sequence: CASREGTGGYGYTF. CDR3 DNA sequence: TGCGCCAGCAGGGAGGGGACAGGGGGCTATGGCTACACCTTC.

The chain uses TRBV28 and TRBJ2-1, with 7 bases matching TRBD2. V lost 3 bases to trimming and J lost 13 bases; unmatched junction nucleotides: 12. There are 14 residues in the CDR3. Germline V gene data show CDR1 as MDHEN and CDR2 as SYDVKM. The CDR3 DNA is TGTGCCAGCAGTTTGGAGGGCCACGGGAGGCAACAGTTCTTC. Its translation: CASSLEGHGRQQFF.

The chain uses TRBV29-1 and TRBJ2-7, with a tentative D call TRBD2 (6 bases). The V end was cut by 6 bases, the J end by 2 bases, with 14 bases between. Germline V CDR1 and CDR2: SQVTM, ANQGSEA. The CDR3 extends over 13 amino acids. CDR3 sequence reads: CSVASAATYEQYF. The CDR3 DNA reads as TGCAGCGTCGCTAGCGCCGCGACCTACGAGCAGTACTTC.

The V and J genes are TRBV27 and TRBJ2-3; 7 positions agree with TRBD1. This CDR3 has 19 residues. CDR1 and CDR2 (germline): MNHEY, SMNVEV (reference sequence). V gave up 4 bases and J gave up 4 bases; unmatched junction bases: 20. CDR3 protein: CASSSPSSRQGIRADTQYF. DNA for the CDR3: TGTGCCAGCAGTTCACCCTCATCACGACAGGGTATCAGGGCAGATACGCAGTATTTT.